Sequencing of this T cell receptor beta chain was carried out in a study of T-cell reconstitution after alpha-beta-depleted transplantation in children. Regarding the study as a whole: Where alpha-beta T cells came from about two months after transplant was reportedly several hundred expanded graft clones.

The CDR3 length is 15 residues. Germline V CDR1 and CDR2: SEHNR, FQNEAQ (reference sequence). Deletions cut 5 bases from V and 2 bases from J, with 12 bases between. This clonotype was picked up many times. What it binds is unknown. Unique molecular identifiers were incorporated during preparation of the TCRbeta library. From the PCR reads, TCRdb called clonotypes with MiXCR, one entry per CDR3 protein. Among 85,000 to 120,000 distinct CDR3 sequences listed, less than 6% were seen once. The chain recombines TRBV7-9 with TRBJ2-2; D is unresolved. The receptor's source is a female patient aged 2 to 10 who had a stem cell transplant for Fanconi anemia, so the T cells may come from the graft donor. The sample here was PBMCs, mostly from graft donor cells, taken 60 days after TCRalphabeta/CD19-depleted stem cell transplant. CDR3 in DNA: TGTGCCAGCAGCCCAAGGGTCGGAAACACCGGGGAGCTGTTTTTT. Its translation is CASSPRVGNTGELFF. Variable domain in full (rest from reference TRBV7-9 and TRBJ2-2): DTGVSQNPRHKITKRGQNVTFRCDPISEHNRLYWYRQTLGQGPEFLTYFQNEAQLEKSRLLSDRFSAERPKGSFSTLEIQRTEQGDSAMYLCASSPRVGNTGELFFGEGSRLTVL.